The clone carrying this TCR beta chain was seen a few times. Its antigen is undetermined. Some clones are missing from TCRdb's copy, which holds only in-frame ones; the method was immunoSEQ multiplex PCR. The table records some 28,000 clones, approximately 86% of them present only once. The data were obtained in a study of OX40 agonist ivuxolimab in advanced cancers. Background on the study: Given to patients was ivuxolimab, an agonistic anti-OX40 (CD134) antibody. Two patients with cutaneous melanoma and one with hepatocellular carcinoma, three in total, showed partial responses. Overall study results and limits: The antigens recognized by the expanded peripheral T cells, that is their antigen specificity, were not determined.

CDR3 length: 15 residues. The ends were cut back, 1 base at V and 3 bases at J, with 13 bases in the middle. Looked up from germline, CDR1 is LNHDA and CDR2 is SQIVND (reference sequence). Blood specimens came from baseline, cycle 4 day 1, and cycle 7 day 1. This chain uses TRBV19 with TRBJ2-7; D is possibly TRBD1 (6 bases). The clonotype originates from an adult with an advanced solid tumor such as melanoma, head and neck, liver or kidney cancer. The sample consisted of CD4+ or CD8+ T cells sorted from blood, taken in a trial of the OX40 agonist ivuxolimab. The DNA of the CDR3 is TGTGCCAGTAGTATAGTTGGGGGCACGGACTACGAGCAGTACTTC. Its translation is CASSIVGGTDYEQYF.